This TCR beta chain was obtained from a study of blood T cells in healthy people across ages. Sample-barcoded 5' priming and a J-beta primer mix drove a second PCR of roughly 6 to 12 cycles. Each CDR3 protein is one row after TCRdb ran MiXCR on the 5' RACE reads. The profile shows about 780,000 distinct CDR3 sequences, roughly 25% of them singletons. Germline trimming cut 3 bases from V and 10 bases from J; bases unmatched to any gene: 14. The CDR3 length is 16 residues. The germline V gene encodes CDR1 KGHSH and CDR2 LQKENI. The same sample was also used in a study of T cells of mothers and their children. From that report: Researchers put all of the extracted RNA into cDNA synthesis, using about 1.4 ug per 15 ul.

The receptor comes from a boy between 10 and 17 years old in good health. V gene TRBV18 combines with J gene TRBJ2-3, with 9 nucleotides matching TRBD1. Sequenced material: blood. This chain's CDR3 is CASSPTGGFGRAAQYF. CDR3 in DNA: TGTGCCAGCTCACCCACAGGGGGCTTTGGGCGTGCGGCGCAGTATTTT. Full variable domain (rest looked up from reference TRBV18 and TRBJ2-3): NAGVMQNPRHLVRRRGQEARLRCSPMKGHSHVYWYRQLPEEGLKFMVYLQKENIIDESGMPKERFSAEFPKEGPSILRIQQVVRGDSAAYFCASSPTGGFGRAAQYFGPGTRLTVL.